Following are 13 T cell receptor beta chains from one sample sequenced in a study of T cell changes during pregnancy in multiple sclerosis. The data were produced by immunoSEQ multiplex PCR, yet TCRdb's version contains in-frame clones alone and is incomplete. The repertoire holds some 100,000 clones, with roughly 92% as singletons. Sample: peripheral blood, taken in the second trimester of pregnancy. Source of these receptors: a female donor with multiple sclerosis, enrolled in a pregnancy study.

This rearrangement joins TRBV6-1 to TRBJ2-7; D is uncertain. This CDR3 spans 12 amino acids. The V end lost 3 bases, the J end lost 0 bases, and 3 bases lay between the germline ends. Germline CDR1 MNHNS, CDR2 SASEGT. The CDR3 DNA is TGTGCCAGCAGTGACAACTCCTACGAGCAGTACTTC. Translating gives CASSDNSYEQYF.

V is TRBV5-5 and J is TRBJ2-5; possibly TRBD2 for D (6 bases). The CDR3 covers 14 residues. Trimming took 4 bases from V and 4 from J, leaving 14 bases between them. Germline V gene data show CDR1 as SGHKS and CDR2 as YYEKEE (reference sequence). CDR3 sequence: CASSRDFTGETQYF. As DNA, the CDR3 is TGTGCCAGCAGCCGGGACTTTACGGGAGAGACCCAGTACTTC.

The chain's CDR3 is CASSDYRGAKNIQYF. The CDR3 nucleotides are TGTGCCAGCAGTGACTACCGGGGAGCCAAAAACATTCAGTACTTC. The V and J genes are TRBV25-1 and TRBJ2-4; possibly TRBD2 for D (5 bases). Germline values: CDR1 MGHDK, CDR2 SYGVNS. There are 15 residues in the CDR3. V was clipped by 3 bases and J by 0 bases, with 9 bases between them.

The chain joins TRBV5-1 to TRBJ2-1; 11 bases are shared with TRBD1. This CDR3 is 16 amino acids long. Germline CDR1 reads SGHRS; CDR2 reads YFSETQ. The V gene end was trimmed by 4 bases and the J gene end by 3 bases; junction bases not matched to a gene: 6. CDR3 amino acids: CASSAVGQGGYNEQFF. In DNA, the CDR3 is TGCGCCAGCAGCGCGGTGGGACAGGGGGGCTACAATGAGCAGTTCTTC.

This rearrangement joins TRBV4-2 to TRBJ2-7, with 16 bases identical to TRBD2. The V and J ends lost 1 base and 5 bases, in that order; junction bases with no gene match: 8. This CDR3 spans 18 amino acids. The V gene's germline CDR1 is LGHNA and CDR2 YNFKEQ. As DNA, the CDR3 is TGTGCCAGCAGCCAAGGGGGGACTAGCGGGAGGGCGAGCGACGAGCAGTACTTC. It yields the protein CASSQGGTSGRASDEQYF.

The V call is TRBV6-5, the J call TRBJ2-2; weak D call: TRBD1 (6 bases). The germline gives CDR1 MNHEY, CDR2 SVGAGI. V was cut by 8 bases and J by 6 bases, with 16 bases left in between. The CDR3 is 14 amino acids. The CDR3 coding sequence is TGTGCCAGCGCATTTGGCAGGGGTGCCGGGGAGCTGTTTTTT. Its protein product is CASAFGRGAGELFF.

This clone was seen a single time. The chain employs TRBV28 and TRBJ2-3; 8 bases line up with TRBD2. CDR1 is MDHEN and CDR2 is SYDVKM in the germline V gene. This CDR3 is built from 16 residues. V lost 8 bases to trimming and J lost 2 bases; unmatched junction nucleotides: 12. CDR3: CASPPRAGGPTDTQYF. Written as DNA, the CDR3 is TGTGCCAGCCCCCCCAGGGCGGGAGGCCCCACAGATACGCAGTATTTT.

The chain links TRBV7-8 to TRBJ1-4; TRBD1 is a possible D gene (5 bases). The V end was cut by 6 bases, the J end by 0 bases, with 11 bases between. The CDR3 is made up of 15 amino acids. Germline CDR1 SGHVS, CDR2 FQNEAQ. Here the CDR3 reads CASRAGFATNEKLFF. The CDR3 nucleotides read TGTGCCAGCAGGGCAGGGTTTGCAACTAATGAAAAACTGTTTTTT.

This chain links TRBV18 with TRBJ1-4; D might be TRBD1 (6 bases). Trimming pared 3 bases from V and 4 bases from J, leaving 15 bases between. Germline CDR1 and CDR2: KGHSH and LQKENI. The CDR3 is made up of 16 amino acids. The CDR3 region has the DNA TGTGCCAGCTCACCGTTCACAGGGTCGAATAATGAAAAACTGTTTTTT. Translated, it gives CASSPFTGSNNEKLFF.

The chain uses TRBV7-2 and TRBJ2-2; 9 bases are shared with TRBD2. The CDR3 runs to 17 residues. Germline V gene lookup returns CDR1 SGHTA and CDR2 FQGNSA. J was trimmed by 1 base and V by 3 bases; bases with no gene match: 6. The CDR3 region is CASSLYLAGLNTGELFF. DNA of the CDR3: TGTGCCAGCAGCTTGTACCTAGCGGGGTTGAACACCGGGGAGCTGTTTTTT.

The V gene is TRBV6-4, the J gene TRBJ2-2; 7 positions agree with TRBD2. This CDR3 has 17 residues. Germline loops: CDR1 MRHNA, CDR2 SNTAGT. The ends lost 2 bases at V and 0 bases at J; junction bases unmatched: 6. Here the CDR3 reads CASSDHSGGSNTGELFF. CDR3 sequence (DNA): TGTGCCAGCAGTGACCACTCGGGGGGTTCGAACACCGGGGAGCTGTTTTTT.

The chain recombines TRBV6-1 with TRBJ1-6; no firm D call. The CDR3 runs 13 residues. Trimming took 2 bases from V and 7 from J, leaving 6 bases between them. Germline assignment: CDR1 MNHNS and CDR2 SASEGT. The CDR3 loop reads CASSERENSPLHF. Here the CDR3 DNA reads TGTGCCAGCAGTGAAAGGGAGAATTCACCCCTCCACTTT.

The gene calls are TRBV28 and TRBJ2-5; TRBD2 matches at 8 bases. The CDR3 extends over 12 amino acids. Trimming took 9 bases from V and 5 from J; bases not matched to a gene: 5. The germline gives CDR1 MDHEN, CDR2 SYDVKM. The CDR3 loop is CASRAGVETQYF. The DNA for the CDR3 is TGTGCCAGTAGAGCGGGAGTGGAGACCCAGTACTTC.